The 24 T cell receptor beta chains in this list originate from one sample, sequenced in a study of long-term antiretroviral therapy in people with HIV. Assay version v3.0 of immunoSEQ was used, and it was run at survey level. Sequencing was performed with immunoSEQ multiplex PCR; in TCRdb, only in-frame clones are kept and a portion is missing. The data hold about 21,000 clones, with 82% observed a single time. Source: unsorted PBMCs, taken at the start of antiretroviral therapy. These receptor sequences come from a middle-aged man with HIV.

The chain employs TRBV7-9 and TRBJ1-6; D not certain. Trimming removed 3 bases at V and 6 bases at J, with 3 bases between. Germline values: CDR1 SEHNR, CDR2 FQNEAQ (reference sequence). The CDR3 has 12 residues. CDR3 protein: CASSLGNSPLHF. CDR3 DNA sequence: TGTGCCAGCAGCTTGGGTAATTCACCCCTCCACTTT.

The chain employs TRBV10-1 and TRBJ2-7; tentative D call: TRBD1 (5 bases). From germline, CDR1 is WNHNN and CDR2 SYGVQD (reference sequence). The CDR3 spans 13 residues. Trimming stripped 2 bases from V and 6 bases from J, with 11 bases between. The CDR3 is CASSEGASSEQYF. The CDR3 DNA reads TGCGCCAGCAGTGAGGGGGCCTCATCCGAGCAGTACTTC.

This chain uses TRBV6-6 with TRBJ1-1; a possible D gene is TRBD1 (5 bases). The CDR3 is made up of 14 amino acids. V was pared by 2 bases and J by 4 bases, with 11 bases between. Germline V CDR1 and CDR2: MNHNY, SVGAGI (reference sequence). The CDR3 DNA reads TGTGCCAGCAGTTACCGAACTGGGGGCACTGAAGCTTTCTTT. It specifies CASSYRTGGTEAFF.

This sequence joins TRBV14 and TRBJ1-1; D gene uncertain. V was shortened by 1 base and J by 10 bases, with 7 bases between the two germline ends. Germline CDR1 reads SGHDN; CDR2 reads FVKESK. The CDR3 runs to 11 residues. The CDR3 DNA reads TGTGCCAGCAGCCAAGGTGCGCGAGCTTTCTTT. It translates to CASSQGARAFF.

This chain connects TRBV7-8 to TRBJ1-5; 9 bases are a match to TRBD1. The CDR3 consists of 16 residues. After removal of 3 bases from V and 0 bases from J, the junction contained 3 bases not matched to a gene. The germline V gene encodes CDR1 SGHVS and CDR2 FQNEAQ. The DNA for the CDR3 is TGTGCCAGCAGCTTCGACAGGGGGAATAGCAATCAGCCCCAGCATTTT. It codes for CASSFDRGNSNQPQHF.

The rearrangement uses TRBV25-1 and TRBJ1-5, with a weak D call TRBD1 (6 bases). Germline-derived CDR1 and CDR2 are MGHDK and SYGVNS. This CDR3 comprises 13 residues. V gave up 3 bases and J gave up 7 bases, with 10 bases separating them. The CDR3 loop is CASSDRGFQPQHF. The CDR3 DNA reads TGTGCCAGCAGTGACAGGGGATTCCAGCCCCAGCATTTT. The full variable domain, in which reference TRBV25-1 and TRBJ1-5 provide the parts outside the CDR3, is EADIYQTPRYLVIGTGKKITLECSQTMGHDKMYWYQQDPGMELHLIHYSYGVNSTEKGDLSSESTVSRIRTEHFPLTLESARPSHTSQYLCASSDRGFQPQHFGDGTRLSIL.

The chain links TRBV5-1 to TRBJ1-1, with 11 bases aligning to TRBD1. The CDR3 totals 16 residues. Germline loops: CDR1 SGHRS, CDR2 YFSETQ. The V and J ends lost 3 bases and 0 bases, in that order; junction bases with no gene match: 4. DNA of the CDR3: TGCGCCAGCAGCTCGGGACAGGGGGAGATGAACACTGAAGCTTTCTTT. This gives the protein CASSSGQGEMNTEAFF.

The V and J genes are TRBV10-1 and TRBJ2-1, with D perhaps TRBD2 (6 bases). CDR3 size: 15 residues. CDR1 and CDR2 (germline): WNHNN, SYGVQD (reference sequence). V lost 5 bases and J lost 4, with 15 bases in between. This CDR3 reads CASSPGLEGYNEQFF. The CDR3 DNA reads TGCGCCAGCAGTCCCGGGCTGGAGGGGTACAATGAGCAGTTCTTC.

The CDR3 is CASSLQGMNTEAFF. The CDR3 DNA is TGTGCCAGCAGCTTACAGGGGATGAACACTGAAGCTTTCTTT. J is TRBJ1-1 and V is TRBV7-9, with a possible D match to TRBD1 (6 bases). V lost 2 bases to trimming and J lost 0 bases, with 7 bases between them. Germline CDR1 reads SEHNR; CDR2 reads FQNEAQ (reference sequence). The CDR3 spans 14 residues.

This chain joins TRBV28 and TRBJ1-2, with 7 bases matching TRBD1. In germline, CDR1 is MDHEN, CDR2 SYDVKM. J was trimmed by 3 bases and V by 6 bases; bases with no gene match: 10. The CDR3 totals 15 residues. Here the CDR3 reads CASRSRGRSDYGYTF. As DNA, the CDR3 is TGTGCCAGCAGGTCAAGGGGGCGCAGTGACTATGGCTACACCTTC.

The J gene is TRBJ2-7, the V gene TRBV5-4; 8 bases fit TRBD2. CDR3 length equals 15 residues. J lost 7 bases, V lost 2 bases, and 11 bases had no gene match. CDR1 SGHNT and CDR2 YYREEE come from the germline V gene (reference sequence). The CDR3, as DNA: TGTGCCAGCAGCTTAGAACTAGCGGCCGCTACGGAGCAGTACTTC. It translates to CASSLELAAATEQYF.

The chain carries TRBV11-2 and TRBJ2-1; D possibly uses TRBD1 or TRBD2 (5 bases each). V was pared by 5 bases and J by 0 bases, with 17 bases between. This CDR3 is 17 amino acids long. CDR1 is SGHAT and CDR2 is FQNNGV in the germline V gene. CDR3 bases: TGTGCCAGCAGCCGGGACCTGCCCCTGAGCTCCTACAATGAGCAGTTCTTC. This gives the protein CASSRDLPLSSYNEQFF.

This chain uses TRBV27 with TRBJ2-2; the match to TRBD1 covers 7 bases. The trim removed 5 bases at V and 7 bases at J, leaving 13 bases unmatched. The CDR3 extends over 16 amino acids. CDR1 and CDR2 (germline): MNHEY, SMNVEV (reference sequence). Here the CDR3 DNA reads TGTGCCAGCAGTCCTTGGACAGGAATGAACGTCGGGGAGCTGTTTTTT. Translated: CASSPWTGMNVGELFF.

The rearrangement links TRBV11-3 to TRBJ2-7; D is unclear. This CDR3 comprises 14 residues. Trimming pared 6 bases from V and 2 bases from J, leaving 14 bases between. The germline CDR1 and CDR2 sequences are SGHNT and YENEEA. The CDR3 loop is CASSSYGRPYEQYF. CDR3 sequence (DNA): TGTGCCAGCAGTTCCTACGGACGGCCCTACGAGCAGTACTTC.

The chain combines TRBV7-8 with TRBJ2-7; 8 nucleotides agree with TRBD2. Germline CDR1 is SGHVS and CDR2 is FQNEAQ. The junction had 8 bases not matched to a gene; V was cut back by 2 bases and J by 5 bases. This CDR3 has 15 amino acids. CDR3 loop: CASSLWERESNEQYF. DNA of the CDR3: TGTGCCAGCAGCTTATGGGAGCGGGAGAGCAACGAGCAGTACTTC.

The chain joins TRBV7-2 to TRBJ2-3; 12 bases align to TRBD1. The CDR3 is 16 residues long. After removal of 4 bases from V and 4 bases from J, the junction contained 6 bases not matched to a gene. Per the germline V gene, CDR1 is SGHTA and CDR2 is FQGNSA. The CDR3 loop is CASSSTGTGGADTQYF. CDR3 sequence (DNA): TGTGCCAGCAGCTCAACCGGGACAGGGGGCGCAGATACGCAGTATTTT.

This clone is large by share. The chain uses TRBV13 and TRBJ2-7; TRBD1 might be the D (6 bases). Germline V CDR1 and CDR2: PRHDT, FYEKMQ (reference sequence). The CDR3 runs 15 residues. V was pared by 3 bases and J by 0 bases, with 12 bases between. CDR3 residues: CASSFRGGASYEQYF. In DNA, the CDR3 is TGTGCCAGCAGCTTCCGAGGGGGAGCCTCCTACGAGCAGTACTTC.

V usage is TRBV10-3 and J usage is TRBJ2-2; 8 nucleotides line up with TRBD2. The germline V gene encodes CDR1 ENHRY and CDR2 SYGVKD. V shed 10 bases, J shed 5 bases, and the junction held 12 bases outside the gene matches. The CDR3 contains 15 residues. CDR3 nucleotide sequence: TGTGCCACTAGACCATTTAGCGGGACTACCGGGGAGCTGTTTTTT. It yields the protein CATRPFSGTTGELFF.

J is TRBJ2-7 and V is TRBV18; 8 bases line up with TRBD2. The length of the CDR3 is 16 residues. V gave up 0 bases and J gave up 2 bases; unmatched junction bases: 6. Germline CDR1 reads KGHSH; CDR2 reads LQKENI. The CDR3 bases are TGTGCCAGCTCACCACCGGTGTACGGGAGGGCCTACGAGCAGTACTTC. Translating gives CASSPPVYGRAYEQYF.

The rearrangement links TRBV11-2 to TRBJ1-3; 7 positions agree with TRBD1. The CDR3 runs to 18 residues. The germline gives CDR1 SGHAT, CDR2 FQNNGV. V lost 1 base to trimming and J lost 0 bases; unmatched junction nucleotides: 9. CDR3 coding DNA: TGTGCCAGCAGCTTAGGGCGCAGGGCAGGGGGCTCTGGAAACACCATATATTTT. It translates to CASSLGRRAGGSGNTIYF.

The J gene is TRBJ1-4, the V gene TRBV28; 7 bases map to TRBD1. The germline CDR1 and CDR2 sequences are MDHEN and SYDVKM. V trimming: 6 bases; J trimming: 6 bases; junction bases outside the gene matches: 10. CDR3 length equals 15 residues. In DNA, the CDR3 is TGTGCCAGCAGACCTTTGGAGGGGGCGCATGAAAAACTGTTTTTT. It specifies CASRPLEGAHEKLFF.

This rearrangement joins TRBV6-4 to TRBJ2-1; the match to TRBD2 covers 9 bases. This CDR3 contains 15 residues. Germline loops: CDR1 MRHNA, CDR2 SNTAGT. V lost 2 bases and J lost 5; bases outside the gene matches: 4. CDR3 in DNA: TGTGCCAGCAGTGACCGAGCGGGGGGAAACAATGAGCAGTTCTTC. As protein: CASSDRAGGNNEQFF.

DNA for the CDR3: TGTGCCAGCAGCTTACTAGCGGGGCTCCTTGGGACAGATACGCAGTATTTT. Its translation is CASSLLAGLLGTDTQYF. The gene calls are TRBV7-2 and TRBJ2-3; 9 nucleotides line up with TRBD2. Germline CDR1 is SGHTA and CDR2 is FQGNSA. Trimming at V came to 2 bases and at J to 3 bases, leaving 9 bases not matched to a gene. The CDR3 runs to 17 residues.

The V and J genes are TRBV29-1 and TRBJ2-3; TRBD2 might be the D (6 bases). CDR3 length equals 14 residues. V lost 3 bases, J lost 2 bases, and 12 bases lay in between. CDR1 is SQVTM, CDR2 ANQGSEA, per germline. The CDR3 spells CSVDYSGHTDTQYF. The CDR3 coding sequence is TGCAGCGTTGATTATAGCGGCCACACAGATACGCAGTATTTT.